This T cell receptor beta chain was recovered during a study of blood T cells in healthy people across ages (dated by TCRdb to the mid-2010s). About the investigation overall: Template switching captured roughly one uniquely barcoded TCR beta cDNA molecule per two T cells in model experiments. Using deep sequencing normalized with unique cDNA molecular identifiers, the study measured how TCR beta repertoire diversity changes with age. Donors were grouped into four age groups: young (average 16 years), middle-aged (under 40), aged (roughly 62) and long-lived (around 80). To avoid experimental bias, donors of different ages were spread randomly across the sequencing lanes. The study analyzed two additional independent replicas of 1 million unique cDNA reads from the same blood draw for two donors, one aged 18 to 29 and one aged 80 or older. Study-wide findings and limitations: Because the CMV infection status of the donors was unknown, age-related changes in expanded clonotypes may potentially have been confounded. Because profiling used bulk unsorted PBMCs, naive and antigen-experienced compartments could not be compared conclusively. The percentage of naive T cells measured by flow cytometry correlated strongly with observed TCR beta diversity. The long-lived group showed more naive CD4+ T cells, fewer expanded clones and increased TCR diversity than the aged group, suggesting age selection. Estimates of total diversity based on one million sequenced T cells were regarded as lower bounds and as underestimates. Observed TCR beta diversity per million T cells fell roughly linearly with age, and a significant reduction was already apparent by age about 43.

Germline trimming: 4 bases from V, 10 bases from J; junction bases outside gene matches: 11. The germline V gene gives CDR1 as LGHNA and CDR2 as YNFKEQ. The CDR3 goes from the cysteine to the phenylalanine over 15 residues. The read is trimmed to its CDR3 DNA, 45 bases read in frame from base 1. Systemically healthy Caucasian individuals from Russia, around 38 in total and aged about 6 to 90 years, were included as donors. Approximately 9.3 milliliters of peripheral blood were collected from each donor into EDTA-treated Vacutainer tubes. Ficoll-Paque density-gradient centrifugation was used to isolate PBMCs, with at least 6.5 million per sample. Trizol reagent was used to extract total RNA from PBMCs, with at least 5 micrograms per sample. Naive CD45RAhigh/CD27high T cell percentages were measured by flow cytometry on a PBMC aliquot from every donor. Libraries were built with 5' RACE. For sequencing, an Illumina HiSeq 2500 was employed. The second PCR ran for roughly 7 to 12 cycles and used a J-beta primer mix along with a sample-barcoded 5' primer. A unique molecular identifier was introduced onto each TCR beta cDNA molecule by a template-switch 5' adaptor carrying 12 random nucleotides. Each sample yielded at least 3 million CDR3-containing paired-end reads. First-strand cDNA synthesis was performed from all RNA using the Mint cDNA synthesis kit, with priming by a TRBC-specific oligonucleotide. Following uracil-DNA glycosylase treatment, a first 18-cycle PCR with universal primers M1SS and BC2_uni_R was performed on all cDNA. The original methods were these. For normalization, 1 million high-quality reads, each with a distinct molecular identifier, were randomly selected from each sample. Reads with shared molecular identifiers were discarded instead of being binned into consensus sequences. MiTCR, with a Q25 quality threshold and the strictest error-elimination algorithm, was used for CDR3 identification, clonotype clustering and error correction. A nonparametric unseen species model using Euler transformation provided a lower-bound estimate of total TCR beta diversity. The public reads were reanalyzed by TCRdb: fastp trimming at Q25, MiXCR alignment, in-frame beta chains only. CDR3 protein duplicates are merged, each entry listing the most common genes and DNA. The authors' filters were not applied to this entry. This sample is represented by hundreds of thousands of distinct CDR3 sequences; roughly 60% of them were singletons. Of the sample, around a quarter is held by the ten largest clones.

Concerning this clonotype: Its antigen is unknown. No base quality values were provided; no much bigger clone lies one nucleotide off.

The rearranged chain carries TRBV4-2 and TRBJ2-1; the central 9 bases match TRBD2. Sequencing used blood. This TCR was recovered from a man aged 30 to 45 in good health. The CDR3 protein sequence reads: CASSPDGGGAREQFF. The bases are TGTGCCAGCAGCCCCGATGGCGGGGGGGCCCGGGAGCAGTTCTTC.